This T cell receptor (beta chain) comes out of a study of technical replicates of blood from a few donors. In its sample, this clone was seen once. Sequenced by immunoSEQ multiplex PCR; TCRdb stores in-frame clones only, minus some. The sample shows tens of thousands of clones, about 95% of them seen only once. Sequencing used T cells isolated from PBMCs. The sequence was collected from a human donor in good health.

The CDR3, as DNA: TGTGCCAGCGGAGGAGGAGGGTATGGCTACACCTTC. Translated, it gives CASGGGGYGYTF. The chain combines TRBV28 with TRBJ1-2; unclear D gene. Per germline, CDR1 MDHEN and CDR2 SYDVKM. Trimming took off 8 bases at V and 5 bases at J, with 12 bases between the two ends. The CDR3 is 12 residues long.